The text below deals with one TCR beta chain. The data belong to a study of blood T cell repertoires in COVID-19. About the research overall: The United States, Italy and Spain provided the acute and convalescent COVID-19 samples.

The authors' processing: Reference gene primer amplification in the assay estimated nucleated cell counts. Generated by immunoSEQ multiplex PCR, the TCRdb table keeps only in-frame clones and is missing some. The V and J calls and clone size come from that table; D and trimming were worked out from the DNA. The sample carries roughly 100,000 clones, about 86% recorded once. The CDR3 covers 15 residues. The trim removed 2 bases at V and 6 bases at J, leaving 6 bases unmatched. Germline CDR1 MNHEY, CDR2 SVGEGT. The sequenced material came from peripheral blood. The receptor comes from a human donor in a cohort sampled during active COVID-19. V and J are TRBV6-2 or TRBV6-3 and TRBJ1-5; 8 bases are a match to TRBD1. The CDR3 DNA is TGTGCCAGCAGTTACGGCCTACAGGGGGTTCAGCCCCAGCATTTT. Protein: CASSYGLQGVQPQHF.